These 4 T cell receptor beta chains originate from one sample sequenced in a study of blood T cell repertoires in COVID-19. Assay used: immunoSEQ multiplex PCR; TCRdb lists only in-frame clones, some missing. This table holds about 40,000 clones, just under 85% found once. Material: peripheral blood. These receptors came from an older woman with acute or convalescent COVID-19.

CDR3 sequence: CASSLGSNYGYTF. The CDR3 DNA follows: TGTGCCAGCAGTTTAGGCAGTAACTATGGCTACACCTTC. The V call is TRBV27, the J call TRBJ1-2; D uncertain. The CDR3 totals 13 residues. CDR1 MNHEY and CDR2 SMNVEV come from the germline V gene (reference sequence). V lost 2 bases and J lost 1, with 5 bases in between.

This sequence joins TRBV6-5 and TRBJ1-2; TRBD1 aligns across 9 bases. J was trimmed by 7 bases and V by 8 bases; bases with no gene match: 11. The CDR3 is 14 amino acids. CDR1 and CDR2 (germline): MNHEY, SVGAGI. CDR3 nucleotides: TGTGCCAGCGATGAGGGACAGGGCGGCTCTGGCTACACCTTC. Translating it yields CASDEGQGGSGYTF.

The CDR3, as DNA: TGCGCCAGCAGCGATGGGGGATTTAGCGGGAGTATATCCTACAATGAGCAGTTCTTC. Translating it yields CASSDGGFSGSISYNEQFF. The V call is TRBV10-2, the J call TRBJ2-1, with 9 bases aligning to TRBD2. The CDR3 sequence is 19 residues long. Trimming removed 6 bases from V and 1 base from J; junction bases left unmatched: 16. Germline V gene sequence: CDR1 WSHSY, CDR2 SAAADI.

CDR3 sequence (DNA): TGTGCCAGCAGATCTGCCGGGAGCAATCAGCCCCAGCATTTT. Its translation is CASRSAGSNQPQHF. This chain connects TRBV27 to TRBJ1-5, with unresolved D. Trimming cost V 6 bases and J 1 base, with 10 bases left between them. The CDR3 loop spans 14 amino acids. Germline CDR1 is MNHEY and CDR2 is SMNVEV (reference sequence).